This T cell receptor beta chain was captured in a study of long-term antiretroviral therapy in people with HIV. Study outcomes and limitations: Collection spanned 2004 to 2017; ART regimens may be less effective than current ones. Dominant in the repertoire at all time points were clones expanded before ART. Among HIV repertoires, CDR3 length ranges were narrower than those of controls.

Germline V lookup: CDR1 KGHSH, CDR2 LQKENI. The CDR3 totals 14 residues. V lost 1 base and J lost 1, with 7 bases in between. It was version v3.0 of the immunoSEQ assay that was run at survey level. Clones were read by immunoSEQ multiplex PCR, and TCRdb kept only the in-frame ones, dropping some. The table includes some 19,000 clones, roughly four fifths detected once. Concerning this clone: Its antigen remains unknown.

The sequence came from a man between 50 and 59 years old with HIV. Sequenced here: unsorted PBMCs, sampled 2.2 years after starting antiretroviral therapy. The chain couples TRBV18 to TRBJ2-5; D unresolved. The CDR3 region has the DNA TGTGCCAGCTCACCACGGGCGATCCAAGAGACCCAGTACTTC. Translating it yields CASSPRAIQETQYF.